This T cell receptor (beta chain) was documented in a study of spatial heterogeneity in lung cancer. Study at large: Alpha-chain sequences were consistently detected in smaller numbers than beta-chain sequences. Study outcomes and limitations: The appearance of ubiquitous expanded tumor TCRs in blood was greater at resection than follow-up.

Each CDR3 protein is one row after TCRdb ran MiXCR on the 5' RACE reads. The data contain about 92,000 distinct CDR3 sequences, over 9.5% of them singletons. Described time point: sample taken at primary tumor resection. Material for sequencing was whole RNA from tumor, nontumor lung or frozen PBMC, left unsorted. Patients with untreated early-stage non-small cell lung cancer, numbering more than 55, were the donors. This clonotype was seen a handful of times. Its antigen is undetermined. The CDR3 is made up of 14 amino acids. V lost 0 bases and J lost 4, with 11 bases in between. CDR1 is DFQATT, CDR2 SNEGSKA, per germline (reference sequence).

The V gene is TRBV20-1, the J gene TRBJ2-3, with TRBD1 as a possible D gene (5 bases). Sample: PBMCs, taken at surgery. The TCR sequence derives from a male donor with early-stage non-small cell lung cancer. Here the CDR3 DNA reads TGCAGTGCTAGAGATCGGGCGACAGCAGATACGCAGTATTTT. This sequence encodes CSARDRATADTQYF.